The sequence of this TCR beta chain was determined in a study of follicular helper T cells after annual influenza vaccination. Time point specified: 2015-2016 season, 7 days after influenza vaccination. This clone has more than one count but fewer than ten. Its specificity is unknown. Between the trimmed V and J ends, which lost 0 bases and 2 bases, there was a span of 20 bases. Germline V gives CDR1 SGHRS, CDR2 YFSETQ. This CDR3 region has 18 residues. Study findings and constraints: Each annual vaccination recalled recurring oligoclonal ICOS+CD38+ cTfh clonotypes.

The method was immunoSEQ multiplex PCR; TCRdb's version includes in-frame clones alone and lacks a portion of them. In the table there are about 4,200 clones, roughly 78% of which are singletons. V usage is TRBV5-1 and J usage is TRBJ2-5; the D gene is possibly TRBD2 (5 bases). The starting material was CXCR5+ CD38- circulating T follicular helper cells from blood, obtained 7 days after influenza vaccination. Subset noted: circulating Tfh, non-naive CD4+CXCR5+PD-1+ (ICOS+CD38+ or ICOS-CD38-). This receptor was identified in an adult who received the influenza vaccine. DNA for the CDR3: TGCGCCAGCAGCTTGGCGGGGTCTAGGGATGTAAGGCAAGAGACCCAGTACTTC. It translates to CASSLAGSRDVRQETQYF.